This paragraph reports one T cell receptor (beta chain). Its target antigen remains unknown. No base quality values were provided; no much bigger clone lies one nucleotide off. The data derive from a study of TIL therapy for anti-PD-1-resistant metastatic lung cancer (dated by TCRdb to 2020 to 2022). About the investigation overall: Before any PD-1/PD-L1 blockade was given, tumors were harvested, nivolumab was then administered, and patients who progressed went on to receive lymphodepletion, an infusion of expanded TIL, and IL-2. Enrolled patients had a median age of approximately 49 years (range roughly 35-85) and a median tumor PD-L1 proportion score of about 5.9%. Most of the cohort had lung adenocarcinoma, including a few EGFR-mutant tumors and two ALK-rearranged tumors, and half of the patients were either current or former smokers. T cell receptor beta sequencing of tumor and peripheral blood was used to follow clonotypes across the tumor, the expanded TIL product and serial blood samples. Across the cohort, whole-exome sequencing showed a median non-synonymous tumor mutation burden of roughly 1.5 mutations per megabase.

There are 15 amino acids in the CDR3, from cysteine to phenylalanine inclusive. Only CDR3 DNA remains: 45 bases, in frame from the first base. CDR1 and CDR2 were assigned from the germline V gene as MNHEY and SVGAGI. V trim: 2 bases; J trim: 4 bases; unmatched bases: 3. Points the paper makes about the study in general: The cohort was highly selected, with more treatment-naive, never-smoker and oncogene-addicted patients than typical, limiting generalizability. The study protocol defined all tumor marker inferences as exploratory. The baseline peripheral repertoire was partially replaced by infused TIL clonotypes, which then decayed over months, and no apparent association between persistence and response was found.

The sample's time point label, in plain terms: pre-treatment sample, taken before nivolumab and TIL therapy. A phase I trial run at two centers enrolled adults with stage 4 NSCLC between October 2017 and 2020. Samples were obtained from a single-arm, open-label phase I trial in which tumor-infiltrating lymphocyte therapy with nivolumab was evaluated in advanced non-small cell lung cancer. Blood mononuclear cells from EDTA tubes were isolated by Ficoll gradient, snap-frozen as pellets, and DNA was extracted with a Qiagen mini-prep kit. TCR beta CDR3 regions were amplified from genomic DNA with the immunoSEQ v3 hsTCRB kit using bias-controlled multiplex PCR. TCR libraries were sequenced on an Illumina NextSeq 500 to 2 million to 2.5 million read pairs for survey level or roughly 4.5-6.5 million for deep level. The authors' pipeline ran thus. Clonality was reported by immunoSEQ Analyzer software, which also assigned V, D and J genes and filtered out non-productive sequences. Repertoires of infused TIL and blood were compared using productive Simpson clonality and the Morisita overlap index of productive TRB rearrangements. Absolute clonotype counts in blood were estimated as lymphocyte count times CD3+ fraction times the clone's productive frequency. As stored in TCRdb, this immuneACCESS dataset retains in-frame rearrangements with V and J assigned. A fraction of the clones does not appear; measured against another copy, unresolved V genes explain less than half of the discrepancy, and the remainder lacks a known reason. V and J calls and clone size follow that table, whereas D and trimming were derived from the DNA. The table for this sample lists approximately 57,000 clones; 81% of them were counted only once. The ten largest account for about 2.8% of the sample.

This sequence originates from a person aged 25-85 years with non-small cell lung cancer. Sample: blood, taken at baseline. The chain joins TRBV6-5 to TRBJ2-1, with TRBD2 matching 9 junction bases. The CDR3 protein: CASSYPLAGYNEQFF. Read as DNA, the sequence is TGTGCCAGCAGTTACCCCCTAGCGGGATACAATGAGCAGTTCTTC.